One and the same sample provided the 8 T cell receptor beta chains below, sequenced in a study of blood T cell repertoires in COVID-19. The protocol was immunoSEQ multiplex PCR, while the TCRdb copy is restricted to in-frame clones and leaves out a portion. The repertoire holds some 150,000 clones, with around 81% as singletons. What was sequenced was peripheral blood. Receptors originate from a woman in her forties or fifties with acute or convalescent COVID-19.

This chain joins TRBV12-3 or TRBV12-4 and TRBJ1-1, with TRBD1 as a possible D gene (5 bases). This CDR3 region has 13 residues. V lost 5 bases to trimming and J lost 12 bases, with 19 bases between them. The CDR3 spells CASSPPGVPRSFF. The DNA of the CDR3 is TGTGCCAGCAGTCCTCCGGGGGTCCCTAGGTCTTTCTTT.

The chain joins TRBV12-3 or TRBV12-4 to TRBJ1-2; no clear D gene. This CDR3 has 12 amino acids. Trimming removed 0 bases from V and 8 bases from J, with 7 bases in between. The CDR3 region has the DNA TGTGCCAGCAGTTTAGCTGGTGGCGGCTACACCTTC. Translation: CASSLAGGGYTF.

The count of this clone is one. The V call is TRBV7-8, the J call TRBJ1-6, with a possible D match to TRBD1 (6 bases). The CDR3 has 15 residues. CDR1 is SGHVS, CDR2 FQNEAQ, per germline. Trimming pared 5 bases from V and 7 bases from J, leaving 15 bases between. The CDR3 DNA is TGTGCCAGCAGCATAACGACAGGCTTCAATTCACCCCTCCACTTT. As protein: CASSITTGFNSPLHF.

The chain links TRBV4-2 to TRBJ1-1; TRBD1 agrees at 9 bases. V lost 2 bases, J lost 4 bases, and 5 bases stayed unmatched. The CDR3 runs to 15 residues. The germline V gene has CDR1 LGHNA and CDR2 YNFKEQ. The CDR3 loop reads CASSQRQGEGTEAFF. Written as DNA, the CDR3 is TGTGCCAGCAGCCAACGACAGGGGGAGGGCACTGAAGCTTTCTTT.

This chain links TRBV5-1 with TRBJ2-1; D may be TRBD2 (7 bases). There are 16 residues in the CDR3. CDR1 and CDR2 from the germline V gene are SGHRS and YFSETQ. Trimming shortened V by 2 bases and J by 8 bases, and 20 bases separated the two germline ends. CDR3 coding DNA: TGCGCCAGCAGCTTCCAGCTATCACAGGGAGGGGATGAGCAGTTCTTC. The encoded protein is CASSFQLSQGGDEQFF.

The chain recombines TRBV3-1 (or the pseudogene TRBV3-2) with TRBJ2-7, with TRBD1 matching over 9 bases. The CDR3 is made up of 15 amino acids. Germline CDR1 is LGHDT and CDR2 is YNNKEL (reference sequence). The ends lost 5 bases at V and 0 bases at J; junction bases unmatched: 5. The CDR3 protein is CASSDRDRASYEQYF. Here the CDR3 DNA reads TGTGCCAGCAGCGATCGGGACAGGGCCTCCTACGAGCAGTACTTC.

The rearrangement links TRBV28 to TRBJ2-3; D call uncertain. Between the trimmed V and J ends, which lost 10 bases and 9 bases, there was a span of 11 bases. Germline values: CDR1 MDHEN, CDR2 SYDVKM. The CDR3 has 10 residues. CDR3 nucleotide sequence: TGTGCCACCTTCTCCGGGACGCAGTATTTT. Translation: CATFSGTQYF.

The J gene is TRBJ1-1, the V gene TRBV7-9; D is uncertain. The length of the CDR3 is 14 residues. Looked up from germline, CDR1 is SEHNR and CDR2 is FQNEAQ (reference sequence). Between the trimmed V and J ends, which lost 3 bases and 2 bases, there was a span of 10 bases. CDR3 protein: CASSFEGGNTEAFF. DNA for the CDR3: TGTGCCAGCAGCTTCGAGGGAGGCAACACTGAAGCTTTCTTT.